The 13 T cell receptor beta chains listed next were all sequenced from one sample in a study of response to subunit inactivated influenza vaccine (dated by TCRdb to about 2018). Receptors were amplified or captured by RT-PCR. TCRdb records Illumina HiSeq 2500 as the sequencer. The public reads were reprocessed in TCRdb via fastp at Q25 and MiXCR, keeping in-frame beta chains. Rows with a matching CDR3 protein are joined into one entry that keeps the most common DNA and genes. Present in this sample are about 500,000 distinct CDR3 sequences, roughly 7.6% of which were seen just once. 10% to 15% of the sample rests with the top ten. Sequences were derived from PBMCs from blood, sampled around 25 months after vaccination. These receptors all stem from a man between 50 and 75 years old who received an inactivated influenza vaccine. Donor details come from another sample of the same person, matched by shared clones.

The rearrangement uses TRBV5-1 and TRBJ2-2; D remains ambiguous. The V end lost 4 bases, the J end lost 4 bases, and 11 bases lay between the germline ends. This CDR3 region has 14 residues. Germline-derived CDR1 and CDR2 are SGHRS and YFSETQ. The CDR3 region is CASSAAQLTGELFF. The CDR3 DNA sequence: TGCGCCAGCAGCGCCGCCCAGCTCACCGGGGAGCTGTTTTTT.

The V and J genes are TRBV6-1 and TRBJ1-1; D not certain. CDR3 length: 14 residues. Germline V gene data show CDR1 as MNHNS and CDR2 as SASEGT. With 2 bases removed from V and 1 base from J, the gap between germline ends came to 8 bases. The chain's CDR3 is CASSERLQNTEAFF. CDR3 DNA sequence: TGTGCCAGCAGTGAAAGACTACAGAACACTGAAGCTTTCTTT.

This clonotype was observed at least ten times. CDR3 coding DNA: TGTGCCAGCAGTTTCGGTCCAGCGCGAGCCGAGCAGTACTTC. It is translated as CASSFGPARAEQYF. The chain uses TRBV27 and TRBJ2-7; D is unresolved. The CDR3 length is 14 residues. CDR1 is MNHEY and CDR2 is SMNVEV in the germline V gene (reference sequence). Trimming cost V 3 bases and J 6 bases, with 15 bases left between them.

This clonotype was counted ten times or more. Written as DNA, the CDR3 is TGTGCCAGCACTGGCCGAGGGACAGGGTTGGGAAAACTGTTTTTT. Protein sequence: CASTGRGTGLGKLFF. The chain joins TRBV25-1 to TRBJ1-4, with 9 bases lining up with TRBD1. The V segment lost 7 bases and the J segment 10 bases; nucleotides outside the gene matches: 13. CDR3 length: 15 residues. From germline, CDR1 is MGHDK and CDR2 SYGVNS.

The chain is built from TRBV28 and TRBJ2-4; D call uncertain. CDR3 length: 18 residues. Trimming stripped 5 bases from V and 1 base from J, with 21 bases between. CDR1 MDHEN and CDR2 SYDVKM come from the germline V gene. In DNA form, the CDR3 reads TGTGCCAGCAGTGGCCTCGGCGTTGGATTCGGGGCCAAAAACATTCAGTACTTC. Its translation is CASSGLGVGFGAKNIQYF.

This clonotype was counted many times. This chain links TRBV20-1 with TRBJ2-3; D is ambiguous. This CDR3 region has 16 residues. Germline V gene sequence: CDR1 DFQATT, CDR2 SNEGSKA (reference sequence). V dropped 3 bases and J dropped 2 bases, with 18 bases sitting between them. For the CDR3, the DNA is TGCAGTGCTAGGGATAACTTCTATCCTATCACAGATACGCAGTATTTT. Amino acids: CSARDNFYPITDTQYF.

J is TRBJ2-5 and V is TRBV9; D gene ambiguous. Trimming stripped 0 bases from V and 1 base from J, with 10 bases between. The CDR3 totals 15 residues. Germline V lookup: CDR1 SGDLS, CDR2 YYNGEE. CDR3 amino acids: CASSVGAVTQETQYF. DNA for the CDR3: TGTGCCAGCAGCGTAGGGGCGGTTACCCAAGAGACCCAGTACTTC.

This clonotype was seen only a few times. The V call is TRBV7-2, the J call TRBJ2-7, with a tentative D call TRBD1 (5 bases). Trimming pared 8 bases from V and 2 bases from J, leaving 13 bases between. Germline V gene sequence: CDR1 SGHTA, CDR2 FQGNSA. The CDR3 is made up of 13 amino acids. The CDR3 here is CASQRQGTYEQYF. The CDR3 coding sequence is TGTGCCAGCCAACGGCAGGGCACCTACGAGCAGTACTTC.

This clonotype appeared many times. The chain joins TRBV3-1 to TRBJ2-7; 7 positions agree with TRBD2. J was trimmed by 5 bases and V by 5 bases; bases with no gene match: 6. This CDR3 spans 13 amino acids. Germline values: CDR1 LGHDT, CDR2 YNNKEL (reference sequence). Written as DNA, the CDR3 is TGTGCCAGCAGCAGATGGGAGGGTCACGAGCAGTACTTC. Its translation: CASSRWEGHEQYF.

V usage is TRBV11-2 and J usage is TRBJ2-7; 14 bases agree with TRBD2. The CDR3 extends over 19 amino acids. CDR1 and CDR2 (germline): SGHAT, FQNNGV. J gave up 0 bases and V 0 bases, and 7 bases lay outside the gene matches. CDR3: CASSLEVGLAGGSSYEQYF. In DNA form, the CDR3 reads TGTGCCAGCAGCTTAGAGGTTGGACTAGCGGGGGGAAGCTCCTACGAGCAGTACTTC.

V is TRBV29-1 and J is TRBJ2-3; 10 bases align to TRBD2. The CDR3 runs 15 residues. Germline CDR1 SQVTM, CDR2 ANQGSEA. The trim removed 3 bases at V and 7 bases at J, leaving 10 bases unmatched. The CDR3 is CSVDGASGSLYTQYF. In nucleotides, the CDR3 is TGCAGCGTTGATGGGGCTAGCGGGAGTCTATATACGCAGTATTTT.

This clonotype appeared a few times. This chain's CDR3 is CASRATGRSGAQYF. CDR3 sequence (DNA): TGTGCCAGCAGGGCGACGGGACGGAGCGGGGCCCAGTACTTC. This sequence joins TRBV6-1 and TRBJ2-5, with TRBD2 matching 7 bases. The V and J ends lost 6 bases and 9 bases, in that order; junction bases with no gene match: 13. Germline CDR1 MNHNS, CDR2 SASEGT. The CDR3 has 14 amino acids.

The chain links TRBV20-1 to TRBJ2-7; either TRBD1 or TRBD2 may supply D (5 bases each). The germline V gene encodes CDR1 DFQATT and CDR2 SNEGSKA (reference sequence). The CDR3 totals 14 residues. Trimming took off 0 bases at V and 3 bases at J, with 12 bases between the two ends. CDR3 region: CSARDRGRYYEQYF. CDR3 sequence (DNA): TGCAGTGCTAGAGATCGGGGCAGATACTACGAGCAGTACTTC.